The 29 T cell receptor beta chains below all came from one sample that was sequenced in a study of blood T cell repertoires in COVID-19. This table comes from immunoSEQ multiplex PCR, and its TCRdb copy is limited to in-frame clones, with some not included. The sample consists of 150,000 to 200,000 clones, approximately 87% of them appearing once. Sequences were obtained from peripheral blood. The receptors stem from a man aged 18 to 30 with active or convalescent COVID-19.

J is TRBJ2-7 and V is TRBV24-1; 11 bases are shared with TRBD1. Germline values: CDR1 KGHDR, CDR2 SFDVKD. V gave up 4 bases and J gave up 5 bases; unmatched junction bases: 9. This CDR3 is 16 amino acids long. The CDR3 loop reads CATSDSGTGGINEQYF. CDR3 sequence (DNA): TGTGCCACCAGTGACTCCGGGACAGGGGGAATCAACGAGCAGTACTTC.

The CDR3 nucleotides read TGTGCCAGCAGCGGAGATCGAGGGGGGGCGCAATACAGCACAGATACGCAGTATTTT. Encoded protein: CASSGDRGGAQYSTDTQYF. The chain uses TRBV11-2 and TRBJ2-3, with D tentatively TRBD2 (7 bases). Germline-derived CDR1 and CDR2 are SGHAT and FQNNGV. The CDR3 is 19 residues long. Trimming shortened V by 5 bases and J by 0 bases, and 24 bases separated the two germline ends.

The chain has TRBV18 and TRBJ1-1; D is unclear. The CDR3 loop spans 13 amino acids. Germline CDR1 KGHSH, CDR2 LQKENI. The germline V and J ends were trimmed by 2 bases and 7 bases, with 11 bases remaining between them. The CDR3 coding sequence is TGTGCCAGCTCACCAGAGGGCGGGATTGAAGCTTTCTTT. This codes for CASSPEGGIEAFF.

The J gene is TRBJ2-2, the V gene TRBV20-1; D gene unclear. There are 15 residues in the CDR3. CDR1 and CDR2 (germline): DFQATT, SNEGSKA (reference sequence). Trimming pared 3 bases from V and 7 bases from J, leaving 18 bases between. CDR3 amino acids: CSASASALGGGELFF. The CDR3 DNA is TGCAGTGCTAGTGCCTCAGCCTTAGGCGGCGGGGAGCTGTTTTTT.

The V and J genes are TRBV23-1 and TRBJ1-2; D is perhaps TRBD1 (6 bases). TRBV23-1 is an open reading frame, and its role is uncertain. V was trimmed by 0 bases and J by 6 bases, leaving 11 bases between them. The CDR3 is 14 residues long. The DNA for the CDR3 is TGCGCCAGCAGTCAATCGGCACAGGGTAATGGCTACACCTTC. It specifies CASSQSAQGNGYTF.

V is TRBV2 and J is TRBJ1-5; TRBD1 agrees at 12 bases. V gave up 9 bases and J gave up 5 bases; unmatched junction bases: 8. Looked up from germline, CDR1 is SNHLY and CDR2 is FYNNEI. CDR3 length: 15 amino acids. The CDR3 protein is CASEGGQGAYQPQHF. CDR3 in DNA: TGTGCCAGTGAGGGGGGACAGGGGGCTTATCAGCCCCAGCATTTT.

In its sample, this clone was seen a few times. The chain is built from TRBV30 and TRBJ1-5; 7 nucleotides agree with TRBD1. Unmatched junction bases numbered 15, after V lost 1 base and J lost 0 bases. This CDR3 is built from 19 residues. Germline values: CDR1 GTSNPN, CDR2 SVGIG (reference sequence). The DNA for the CDR3 is TGTGCCTGGAGTGCTAGCGCAGGGGGTCCTCGACGTAGCAATCAGCCCCAGCATTTT. It translates to CAWSASAGGPRRSNQPQHF.

The CDR3 reads CASRRAGGPDEQYV. Written as DNA, the CDR3 is TGTGCCAGCAGGAGAGCGGGGGGGCCAGACGAGCAGTACGTC. The chain is built from TRBV28 and TRBJ2-7; 10 bases agree with TRBD2. V trimming: 6 bases; J trimming: 5 bases; junction bases outside the gene matches: 7. Germline CDR1 MDHEN, CDR2 SYDVKM. The CDR3 is 14 residues long.

This rearrangement joins TRBV24-1 to TRBJ1-2; TRBD1 matches 11 bases. The CDR3 totals 17 residues. V dropped 8 bases and J dropped 3; count of bases not matched to a gene: 13. Germline CDR1 and CDR2: KGHDR and SFDVKD. CDR3 bases: TGTGCCACCACTCGGGACAGGGGGGTTGATGGGGACTATGGCTACACCTTC. Translated, it gives CATTRDRGVDGDYGYTF.

The chain carries TRBV5-4 and TRBJ1-2; a weak D match, TRBD1 (5 bases). This CDR3 has 14 amino acids. CDR1 and CDR2 (germline): SGHNT, YYREEE (reference sequence). Trimming took 5 bases from V and 0 from J, leaving 11 bases between them. Written as DNA, the CDR3 is TGTGCCAGCAGGAGTTGGACACCTAACTATGGCTACACCTTC. This codes for CASRSWTPNYGYTF.

The rearrangement joins TRBV5-4 to TRBJ2-5; TRBD2 matches 10 bases. The CDR3 extends over 15 amino acids. V lost 4 bases to trimming and J lost 2 bases; unmatched junction nucleotides: 5. CDR1 is SGHNT, CDR2 YYREEE, per germline (reference sequence). CDR3 DNA: TGTGCCAGCAGCCAGACTAGCGGGCGACAAGAGACCCAGTACTTC. Its protein product is CASSQTSGRQETQYF.

This clone came up once. This chain's CDR3 is CASSQEGQAFGTEAFF. The CDR3 nucleotides are TGTGCCAGCAGCCAAGAGGGACAGGCCTTCGGGACTGAAGCTTTCTTT. V and J are TRBV4-2 and TRBJ1-1; TRBD1 agrees at 8 bases. Germline V CDR1 and CDR2: LGHNA, YNFKEQ. Germline trimming cut 0 bases from V and 5 bases from J; bases unmatched to any gene: 8. This CDR3 spans 16 amino acids.

This sequence joins TRBV12-3 or TRBV12-4 and TRBJ1-2, with D possibly TRBD1 on 5 matching bases. The CDR3 runs to 12 residues. The ends were cut back, 3 bases at V and 7 bases at J, with 9 bases in the middle. The DNA for the CDR3 is TGTGCCAGCAGTTTGTCGCAGGGTGGCTACACCTTC. Its protein is CASSLSQGGYTF.

This clone was found a few times. The chain carries TRBV19 and TRBJ1-6; TRBD1 matches at 7 bases. J gave up 2 bases and V 3 bases, and 4 bases lay outside the gene matches. From germline, CDR1 is LNHDA and CDR2 SQIVND (reference sequence). This CDR3 has 16 residues. CDR3 nucleotide sequence: TGTGCCAGTAGTATCCGGGACAGCCCCTATAATTCACCCCTCCACTTT. It codes for CASSIRDSPYNSPLHF.

This chain joins TRBV28 and TRBJ2-7; 9 bases are shared with TRBD2. The V gene's germline CDR1 is MDHEN and CDR2 SYDVKM. Trimming cost V 2 bases and J 4 bases; bases outside gene matches: 12. The CDR3 has 17 residues. CDR3 in amino acids: CASSLRSGGPWVYEQYV. The DNA of the CDR3 is TGTGCCAGCAGTTTACGGAGCGGGGGGCCTTGGGTATACGAGCAGTACGTC.

This clone was detected once. The rearrangement joins TRBV6-4 to TRBJ1-1; 8 bases line up with TRBD1. In germline, CDR1 is MRHNA, CDR2 SNTAGT. CDR3 length equals 12 residues. Trimming at V came to 10 bases and at J to 7 bases, leaving 8 bases not matched to a gene. CDR3 DNA sequence: TGTGCCAAACCTACAGGGGGTAATGAAGCTTTCTTT. This codes for CAKPTGGNEAFF.

The V gene is TRBV5-6, the J gene TRBJ1-1; no definite D call. Deletions cut 1 base from V and 3 bases from J, with 13 bases between. CDR1 is SGHDT and CDR2 is YYEEEE in the germline V gene. The CDR3 sequence is 15 residues long. CDR3 sequence reads: CASSLSGSGDTEAFF. The CDR3 nucleotides are TGTGCCAGCAGCTTGTCAGGCTCCGGGGACACTGAAGCTTTCTTT.

The chain has TRBV10-3 and TRBJ2-5, with 10 bases fitting TRBD2. V dropped 0 bases and J dropped 6; count of bases not matched to a gene: 7. The length of the CDR3 is 16 residues. The germline V gene encodes CDR1 ENHRY and CDR2 SYGVKD. The CDR3: CAISESEAGGPKTQYF. CDR3 nucleotide sequence: TGTGCCATCAGTGAGTCGGAAGCGGGAGGGCCAAAGACCCAGTACTTC.

The chain employs TRBV30 and TRBJ1-4; 10 bases line up with TRBD1. CDR3 size: 15 residues. Trimming took 0 bases from V and 6 from J; bases not matched to a gene: 4. Germline-derived CDR1 and CDR2 are GTSNPN and SVGIG (reference sequence). The CDR3 loop is CAWSVQGQGYEKLFF. CDR3 bases: TGTGCCTGGAGTGTACAGGGACAGGGGTATGAAAAACTGTTTTTT.

The chain links TRBV30 to TRBJ1-2; 9 bases fit TRBD1. Germline V gene sequence: CDR1 GTSNPN, CDR2 SVGIG (reference sequence). CDR3 length equals 15 residues. The ends lost 1 base at V and 8 bases at J; junction bases unmatched: 11. As DNA, the CDR3 is TGTGCCTGGAGTGGAGGGACAGGGCTTTTCACCGGCTACACCTTC. Amino acid sequence: CAWSGGTGLFTGYTF.

The CDR3: CASSSYRDSYEQYF. The CDR3 bases are TGTGCCAGCAGTTCTTACAGGGACTCCTACGAGCAGTACTTC. The chain recombines TRBV27 with TRBJ2-7, with D tentatively TRBD1 (6 bases). The ends were cut back, 4 bases at V and 0 bases at J, with 10 bases in the middle. Germline V lookup: CDR1 MNHEY, CDR2 SMNVEV (reference sequence). This CDR3 is built from 14 residues.

V usage is TRBV4-1 and J usage is TRBJ2-3; the D is unclear. Trimming removed 0 bases at V and 8 bases at J, with 12 bases between. Germline-derived CDR1 and CDR2 are MGHRA and YSYEKL. The length of the CDR3 is 14 residues. CDR3 DNA: TGCGCCAGCAGCCAAGATCCTAGTCTCGGTACGCAGTATTTT. It encodes CASSQDPSLGTQYF.

The rearrangement uses TRBV20-1 and TRBJ2-7; 8 positions agree with TRBD2. After removal of 6 bases from V and 4 bases from J, the junction contained 2 bases not matched to a gene. Per germline, CDR1 DFQATT and CDR2 SNEGSKA (reference sequence). CDR3 length: 11 residues. Written as DNA, the CDR3 is TGCAGTGCCGGGACTAGTTACGAGCAGTACTTC. Amino acid sequence: CSAGTSYEQYF.

This sequence joins TRBV21-1 and TRBJ2-1; the table calls TRBD2, which could not be checked here. TRBV21-1 is a known pseudogene. The CDR3 totals 11 residues. The CDR3 protein is CATKRGNEQFF. The CDR3 bases are TGTGCCACTAAGCGAGGCAATGAGCAGTTCTTC.

The CDR3 nucleotides read TGCGCCAGCAGCCAAGAGGCAGAGGTTGGTGGATCCGGGGAGCTGTTTTTT. This translates into CASSQEAEVGGSGELFF. V is TRBV4-1 and J is TRBJ2-2; D unresolved. V was shortened by 0 bases and J by 6 bases, with 17 bases between the two germline ends. The germline CDR1 and CDR2 sequences are MGHRA and YSYEKL. The CDR3 loop spans 17 amino acids.

The chain employs TRBV7-2 and TRBJ2-7; tentatively, D is TRBD2 (5 bases). V was cut by 2 bases and J by 4 bases, with 18 bases left in between. CDR3 size: 16 residues. Germline CDR1 SGHTA, CDR2 FQGNSA. The DNA of the CDR3 is TGTGCCAGCAGCTTATTAGCGTCGGCGGGCCCTTACGAGCAGTACTTC. Protein sequence: CASSLLASAGPYEQYF.

The chain joins TRBV11-3 to TRBJ2-7, with 8 bases aligning to TRBD2. Germline CDR1 and CDR2: SGHNT and YENEEA. V dropped 3 bases and J dropped 7; count of bases not matched to a gene: 5. The CDR3 is 13 residues long. The CDR3 DNA sequence: TGTGCCAGCAGCTTGGAGCGGGAGAAGGAGCAGTACTTC. Protein product: CASSLEREKEQYF.

The V and J genes are TRBV27 and TRBJ1-1; D remains ambiguous. Trimming left V 3 bases short and J 7 bases short, with 15 bases between. This CDR3 spans 14 amino acids. The germline V gene has CDR1 MNHEY and CDR2 SMNVEV (reference sequence). The CDR3 region has the DNA TGTGCCAGCAGTTTGGCGGGCACGGTAGTTGAAGCTTTCTTT. Its translation is CASSLAGTVVEAFF.

The chain links TRBV13 to TRBJ2-2; 9 bases fit TRBD2. The CDR3 is 16 amino acids. Looked up from germline, CDR1 is PRHDT and CDR2 is FYEKMQ (reference sequence). The junction had 6 bases not matched to a gene; V was cut back by 5 bases and J by 2 bases. The DNA for the CDR3 is TGTGCCAGCAGCCCCCTAGCGGGACTAAACACCGGGGAGCTGTTTTTT. Protein: CASSPLAGLNTGELFF.